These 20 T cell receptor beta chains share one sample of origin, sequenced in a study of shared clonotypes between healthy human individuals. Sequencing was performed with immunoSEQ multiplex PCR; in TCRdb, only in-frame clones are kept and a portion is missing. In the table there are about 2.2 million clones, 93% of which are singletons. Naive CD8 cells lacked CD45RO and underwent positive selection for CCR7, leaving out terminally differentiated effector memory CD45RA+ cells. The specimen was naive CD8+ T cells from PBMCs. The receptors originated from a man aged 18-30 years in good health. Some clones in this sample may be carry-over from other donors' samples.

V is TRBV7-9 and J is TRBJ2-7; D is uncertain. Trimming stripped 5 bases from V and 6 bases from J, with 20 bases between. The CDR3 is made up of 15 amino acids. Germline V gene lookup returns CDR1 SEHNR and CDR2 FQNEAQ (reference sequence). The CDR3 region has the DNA TGTGCCAGCAGCCCGGCAGCAGTGGGTTCCCTCGAGCAGTACTTC. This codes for CASSPAAVGSLEQYF. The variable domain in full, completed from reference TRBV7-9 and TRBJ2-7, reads DTGVSQNPRHKITKRGQNVTFRCDPISEHNRLYWYRQTLGQGPEFLTYFQNEAQLEKSRLLSDRFSAERPKGSFSTLEIQRTEQGDSAMYLCASSPAAVGSLEQYFGPGTRLTVT.

CDR3 sequence: CASRLPGPGGNYGYTF. The CDR3 DNA follows: TGTGCCAGCAGACTCCCCGGACCCGGGGGTAACTATGGCTACACCTTC. This chain uses TRBV28 with TRBJ1-2, with a weak D call TRBD1 (5 bases). Germline assignment: CDR1 MDHEN and CDR2 SYDVKM. The CDR3 loop spans 16 amino acids. Trimming removed 6 bases from V and 1 base from J, with 18 bases in between.

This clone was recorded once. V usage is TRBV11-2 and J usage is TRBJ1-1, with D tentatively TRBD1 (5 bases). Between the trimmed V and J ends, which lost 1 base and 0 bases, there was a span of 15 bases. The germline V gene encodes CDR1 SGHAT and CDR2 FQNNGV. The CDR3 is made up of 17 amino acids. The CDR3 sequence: CASSLGGRQGLNTEAFF. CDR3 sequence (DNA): TGTGCCAGCAGCTTAGGAGGCCGGCAGGGTTTGAACACTGAAGCTTTCTTT. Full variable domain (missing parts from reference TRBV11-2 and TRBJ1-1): EAGVAQSPRYKIIEKRQSVAFWCNPISGHATLYWYQQILGQGPKLLIQFQNNGVVDDSQLPKDRFSAERLKGVDSTLKIQPAKLEDSAVYLCASSLGGRQGLNTEAFFGQGTRLTVV.

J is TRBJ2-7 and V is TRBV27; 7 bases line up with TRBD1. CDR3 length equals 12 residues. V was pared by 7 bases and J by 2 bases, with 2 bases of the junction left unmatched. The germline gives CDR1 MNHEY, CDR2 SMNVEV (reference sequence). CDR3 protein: CASIGTAYEQYF. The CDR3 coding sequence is TGTGCCAGCATCGGGACAGCCTACGAGCAGTACTTC.

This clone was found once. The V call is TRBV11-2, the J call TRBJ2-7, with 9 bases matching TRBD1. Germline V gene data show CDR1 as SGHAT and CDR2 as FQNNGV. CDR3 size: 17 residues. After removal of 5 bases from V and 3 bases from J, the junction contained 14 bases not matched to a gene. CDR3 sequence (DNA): TGTGCCAGCAGCGACATTCGCGGGACAGGGACGGGCTACGAGCAGTACTTC. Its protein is CASSDIRGTGTGYEQYF.

This CDR3 is CASSIVLNEQFF. The CDR3 DNA sequence: TGTGCCAGTAGTATAGTTCTCAATGAGCAGTTCTTC. The chain recombines TRBV19 with TRBJ2-1; D unclear. The CDR3 is 12 amino acids. Trimming took off 1 base at V and 6 bases at J, with 4 bases between the two ends. Per the germline V gene, CDR1 is LNHDA and CDR2 is SQIVND (reference sequence).

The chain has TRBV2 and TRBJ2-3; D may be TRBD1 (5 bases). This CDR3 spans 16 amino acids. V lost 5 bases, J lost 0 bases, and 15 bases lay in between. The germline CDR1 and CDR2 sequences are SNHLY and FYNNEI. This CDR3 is CASSRSAGSSTDTQYF. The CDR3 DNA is TGTGCCAGCAGTCGGAGTGCAGGGTCTAGCACAGATACGCAGTATTTT.

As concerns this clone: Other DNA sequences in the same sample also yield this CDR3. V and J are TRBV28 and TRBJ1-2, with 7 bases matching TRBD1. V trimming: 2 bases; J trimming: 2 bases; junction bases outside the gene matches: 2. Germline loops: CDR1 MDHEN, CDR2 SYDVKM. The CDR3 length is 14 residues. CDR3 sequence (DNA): TGTGCCAGCAGTTTAAGGGGACAGAACTATGGCTACACCTTC. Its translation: CASSLRGQNYGYTF.

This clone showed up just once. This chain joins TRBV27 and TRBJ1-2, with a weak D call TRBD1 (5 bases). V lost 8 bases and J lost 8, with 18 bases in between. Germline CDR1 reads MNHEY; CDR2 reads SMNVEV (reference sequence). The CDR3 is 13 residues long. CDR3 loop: CASGYTRRGGYTF. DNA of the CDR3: TGTGCCAGCGGATACACAAGGCGGGGCGGCTACACCTTC.

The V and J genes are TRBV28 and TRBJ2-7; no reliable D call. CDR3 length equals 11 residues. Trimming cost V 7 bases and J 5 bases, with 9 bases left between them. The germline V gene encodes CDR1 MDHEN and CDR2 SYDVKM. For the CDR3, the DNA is TGTGCCAGCAAACCCATCCACGAGCAGTACTTC. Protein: CASKPIHEQYF.

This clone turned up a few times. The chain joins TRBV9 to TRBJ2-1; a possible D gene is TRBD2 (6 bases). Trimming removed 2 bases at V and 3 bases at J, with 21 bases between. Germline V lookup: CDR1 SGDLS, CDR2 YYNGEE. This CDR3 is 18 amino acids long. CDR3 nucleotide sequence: TGTGCCAGCAGCGTGGGTGGGGACTCGACCTCCTACTACAATGAGCAGTTCTTC. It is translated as CASSVGGDSTSYYNEQFF.

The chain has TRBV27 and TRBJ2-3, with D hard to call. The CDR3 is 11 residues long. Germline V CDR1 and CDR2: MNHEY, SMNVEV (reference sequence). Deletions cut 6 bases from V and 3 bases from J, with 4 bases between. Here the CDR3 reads CASRETDTQYF. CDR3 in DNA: TGTGCCAGCAGAGAAACAGATACGCAGTATTTT.

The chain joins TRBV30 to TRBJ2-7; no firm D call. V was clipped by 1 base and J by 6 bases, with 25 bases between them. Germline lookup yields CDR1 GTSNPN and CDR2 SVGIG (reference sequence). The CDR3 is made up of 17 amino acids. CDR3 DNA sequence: TGTGCCTGGAGTGAGCAGGTTTCCCGCCTCATTTTTGGCGAGCAGTACTTC. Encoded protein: CAWSEQVSRLIFGEQYF.

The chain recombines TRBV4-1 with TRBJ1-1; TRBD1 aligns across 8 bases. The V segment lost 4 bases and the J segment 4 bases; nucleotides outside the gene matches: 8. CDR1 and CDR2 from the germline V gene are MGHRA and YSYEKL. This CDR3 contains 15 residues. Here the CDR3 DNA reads TGCGCCAGCAGCCCCGGGACAGGATTGGGCACTGAAGCTTTCTTT. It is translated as CASSPGTGLGTEAFF.

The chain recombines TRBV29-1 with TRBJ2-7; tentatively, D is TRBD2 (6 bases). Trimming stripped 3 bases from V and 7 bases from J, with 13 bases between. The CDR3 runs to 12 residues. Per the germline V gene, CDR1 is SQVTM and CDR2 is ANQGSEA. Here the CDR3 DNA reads TGCAGCGTTGACAGGCCTCGGGGGGAGCAGTACTTC. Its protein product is CSVDRPRGEQYF.

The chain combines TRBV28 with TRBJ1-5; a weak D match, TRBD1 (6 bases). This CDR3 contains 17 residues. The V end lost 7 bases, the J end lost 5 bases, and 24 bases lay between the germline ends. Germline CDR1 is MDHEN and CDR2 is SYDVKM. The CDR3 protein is CASNQGPTLTGYQPQHF. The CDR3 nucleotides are TGTGCCAGCAACCAGGGGCCCACGCTTACGGGATATCAGCCCCAGCATTTT.

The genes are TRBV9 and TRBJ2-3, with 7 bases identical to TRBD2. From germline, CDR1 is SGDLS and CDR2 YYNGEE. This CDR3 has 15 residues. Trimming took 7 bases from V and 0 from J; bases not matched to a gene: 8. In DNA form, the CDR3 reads TGTGCCAGCTCCACCGGGAGGTCGAGCACAGATACGCAGTATTTT. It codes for CASSTGRSSTDTQYF.

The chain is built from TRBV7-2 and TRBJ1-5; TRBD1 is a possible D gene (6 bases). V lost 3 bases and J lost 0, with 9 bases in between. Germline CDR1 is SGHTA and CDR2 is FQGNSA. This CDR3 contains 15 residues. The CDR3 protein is CASSLGAHSNQPQHF. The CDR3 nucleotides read TGTGCCAGCAGCTTGGGGGCCCATAGCAATCAGCCCCAGCATTTT.

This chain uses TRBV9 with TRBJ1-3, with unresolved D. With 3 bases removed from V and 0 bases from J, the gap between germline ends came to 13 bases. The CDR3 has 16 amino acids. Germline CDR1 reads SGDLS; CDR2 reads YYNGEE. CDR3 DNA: TGTGCCAGCAGCGATCACGACGGCAGCTCTGGAAACACCATATATTTT. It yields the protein CASSDHDGSSGNTIYF. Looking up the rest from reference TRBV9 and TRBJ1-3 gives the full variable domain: DSGVTQTPKHLITATGQRVTLRCSPRSGDLSVYWYQQSLDQGLQFLIQYYNGEERAKGNILERFSAQQFPDLHSELNLSSLELGDSALYFCASSDHDGSSGNTIYFGEGSWLTVV.

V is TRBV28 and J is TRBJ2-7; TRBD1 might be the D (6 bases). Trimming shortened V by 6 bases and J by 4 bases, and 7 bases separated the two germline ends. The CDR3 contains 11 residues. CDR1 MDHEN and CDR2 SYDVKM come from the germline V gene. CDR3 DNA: TGTGCCAGCAGAACAGGGTACGAGCAGTACTTC. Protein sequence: CASRTGYEQYF. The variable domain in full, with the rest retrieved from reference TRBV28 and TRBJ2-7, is DVKVTQSSRYLVKRTGEKVFLECVQDMDHENMFWYRQDPGLGLRLIYFSYDVKMKEKGDIPEGYSVSREKKERFSLILESASTNQTSMYLCASRTGYEQYFGPGTRLTVT.